The 9 T cell receptor beta chains in this list originate from one sample, sequenced in a study of cytomegalovirus exposure and HLA in healthy donors. The PCR was carried out with 60 Vbeta primers and 13 Jbeta primers. The assay was immunoSEQ multiplex PCR, and TCRdb's table has in-frame clones only and misses some. The table shows under 150,000 clones, with roughly 70% occurring only once. The sequenced sample was PBMCs. These receptors were collected from a man aged 50-59 years in good health and CMV-seropositive.

Only a few counts were recorded for this clone. The rearrangement uses TRBV7-8 and TRBJ1-1, with unresolved D. Germline V gene sequence: CDR1 SGHVS, CDR2 FQNEAQ. The CDR3 consists of 13 residues. Deletions cut 1 base from V and 11 bases from J, with 14 bases between. The CDR3 DNA sequence: TGTGCCAGCAGCTTAGGAGGAGAGGTGGAGGCTTTCTTT. It encodes CASSLGGEVEAFF.

This sequence joins TRBV5-1 and TRBJ2-3; maybe TRBD1 (6 bases). The CDR3 loop spans 15 amino acids. CDR1 and CDR2 (germline): SGHRS, YFSETQ. The V end was cut by 3 bases, the J end by 0 bases, with 11 bases between. This CDR3 is CASSSGQKSTDTQYF. CDR3 DNA sequence: TGCGCCAGCAGCTCCGGACAGAAAAGCACAGATACGCAGTATTTT.

The chain couples TRBV29-1 to TRBJ2-5, with TRBD2 as a possible D gene (6 bases). There are 14 residues in the CDR3. V lost 6 bases and J lost 5, with 19 bases in between. CDR1 is SQVTM, CDR2 ANQGSEA, per germline. The CDR3 loop reads CSVGGLLLGETQYF. The CDR3 DNA is TGCAGCGTGGGGGGACTCCTCTTGGGGGAGACCCAGTACTTC.

This clone turned up a few times. This chain joins TRBV6-5 and TRBJ1-2; D is perhaps TRBD1 (6 bases). The CDR3 totals 16 residues. Germline-derived CDR1 and CDR2 are MNHEY and SVGAGI. The ends were cut back, 2 bases at V and 8 bases at J, with 21 bases in the middle. This CDR3 reads CASSYTYGQTVGGYTF. The DNA of the CDR3 is TGTGCCAGCAGTTACACCTACGGACAGACCGTAGGGGGCTACACCTTC.

V and J are TRBV4-1 and TRBJ1-1; TRBD1 is a possible D gene (6 bases). V was clipped by 2 bases and J by 1 base, with 11 bases between them. The CDR3 runs 15 residues. From germline, CDR1 is MGHRA and CDR2 YSYEKL. This CDR3 is CASSQSETGNTEAFF. The CDR3 DNA is TGCGCCAGCAGCCAATCGGAGACAGGGAACACTGAAGCTTTCTTT.

Of note for this clone: One end of the junction fails to match germline, which may point to a read error. The rearrangement uses TRBV18 and TRBJ1-2; D ambiguous. In germline, CDR1 is KGHSH, CDR2 LQKENI. The CDR3 has 15 residues. The CDR3 sequence: CASSSDRNANYGYPF. Written as DNA, the CDR3 is TGTGCCAGCTCATCGGATCGTAATGCTAACTATGGCTACCCCTTC. Complete variable domain (other parts from reference TRBV18 and TRBJ1-2): NAGVMQNPRHLVRRRGQEARLRCSPMKGHSHVYWYRQLPEEGLKFMVYLQKENIIDESGMPKERFSAEFPKEGPSILRIQQVVRGDSAAYFCASSSDRNANYGYPFGSGTRLTVV.

The gene calls are TRBV11-1 and TRBJ2-4, with 9 bases aligning to TRBD1. This CDR3 has 15 residues. The ends lost 5 bases at V and 7 bases at J; junction bases unmatched: 9. Germline CDR1 reads SGHAT; CDR2 reads FQDESV (reference sequence). The CDR3 DNA is TGTGCCAGCAGCCCACTCGACAGGGGGTCGAACATTCAGTACTTC. Its translation is CASSPLDRGSNIQYF.

The chain has TRBV27 and TRBJ1-4, with TRBD1 matching over 8 bases. This CDR3 has 13 residues. Trimming cost V 8 bases and J 8 bases; bases outside gene matches: 7. Germline loops: CDR1 MNHEY, CDR2 SMNVEV (reference sequence). As DNA, the CDR3 is TGTGCCAGCCGCGGACAGGGAATCGAAAAACTGTTTTTT. Its protein product is CASRGQGIEKLFF.

This chain joins TRBV10-3 and TRBJ2-1, with 12 bases matching TRBD2. Per the germline V gene, CDR1 is ENHRY and CDR2 is SYGVKD. Trimming at V came to 6 bases and at J to 5 bases, leaving 11 bases not matched to a gene. The CDR3 spans 17 residues. The CDR3 sequence: CAIRRTSGGKPNNEQFF. The CDR3 DNA sequence: TGTGCCATCAGGAGAACTAGCGGGGGGAAGCCTAACAATGAGCAGTTCTTC.